The rows below give T cell receptor beta chains drawn from one sample of a study of T cells in Graves' hyperthyroidism and ophthalmopathy. Each CDR3 protein gets one entry after TCRdb re-called the multiplex PCR reads with MiXCR. The sample yields some 92,000 distinct CDR3 sequences, about 40% seen once. The sequencing sample was made of peripheral blood or thyroid tissue (not recorded which). The source of these receptors is a woman younger than 45 with Graves' hyperthyroidism. The CDR3 runs from the conserved cysteine through the conserved F or W.

length: 16; J: TRBJ1-5; V: TRBV7-9; CDR3: CASSQDLGQANQPQHF
length: 15; J: TRBJ1-1; V: TRBV7-9; CDR3: CAGSLRGVTNTEAFF
length: 12; J: TRBJ1-2; V: TRBV29-1; CDR3: CSVVTGEGGYTF
length: 15; J: TRBJ2-7; V: TRBV2; CDR3: CASSEYLAETYEQYF
length: 16; J: TRBJ1-5; V: TRBV9; CDR3: CASSSGGQDLYQPQHF
length: 13; J: TRBJ2-7; V: TRBV10-3; CDR3: CAISESRSHEQYF
length: 16; J: TRBJ2-1; V: TRBV6-1; CDR3: CASSPLAGSSYNEQFF
length: 15; J: TRBJ2-2; V: TRBV10-3; CDR3: CAISPGQGITGELFF
length: 16; J: TRBJ2-7; V: TRBV5-1; CDR3: CASRLSGGGRSYEQYF
length: 15; J: TRBJ2-7; V: TRBV7-8; CDR3: CASSLAGLAGHEQYF
length: 16; J: TRBJ2-2; V: TRBV7-2; CDR3: CASSQVGLAVGGELFF
length: 12; J: TRBJ1-1; V: TRBV2; CDR3: CGSSRAGGKAFF
length: 17; J: TRBJ2-6; V: TRBV14; CDR3: CASSQNGLSSGANVLTF
length: 17; J: TRBJ2-2; V: TRBV19; CDR3: CASSMWEEPANTGELFF
length: 14; J: TRBJ2-7; V: TRBV28; CDR3: CASSYIGTTYEQYF
length: 18; J: TRBJ2-6; V: TRBV15; CDR3: CATAMSRGGYSGANVLTF
length: 15; J: TRBJ2-7; V: TRBV10-3; CDR3: CAISEPRLAVYEQYF
length: 12; J: TRBJ2-3; V: TRBV6-6; CDR3: CASSWFWDTQYF
length: 14; J: TRBJ1-6; V: TRBV7-3; CDR3: CASSDTGVNSPLHF
length: 13; J: TRBJ1-3; V: TRBV4-1; CDR3: CASSQDIRYTIYF
length: 15; J: TRBJ2-5; V: TRBV5-1; CDR3: CASSLTGTGDETQYF
length: 12; J: TRBJ1-1; V: TRBV6-2/TRBV6-3; CDR3: CASSPRRLRAFF
length: 12; J: TRBJ2-3; V: TRBV7-4; CDR3: CASSIGTDTQYF
length: 13; J: TRBJ2-7; V: TRBV20-1; CDR3: CSARGGHRYEQYF
length: 13; J: TRBJ1-1; V: TRBV20-1; CDR3: CSARDREYTEAFF
length: 14; J: TRBJ1-1; V: TRBV7-9; CDR3: CASSFYSDNTEAFF
length: 14; J: TRBJ1-2; V: TRBV28; CDR3: CASSYRENLYGYTF
length: 13; J: TRBJ1-5; V: TRBV20-1; CDR3: CSAEQGSNQPQHF
length: 15; J: TRBJ2-3; V: TRBV5-1; CDR3: CASSMDRVRTDTQYF
length: 20; J: TRBJ2-5; V: TRBV7-9; CDR3: CASSQGVASGLAGGGETQYF
length: 16; J: TRBJ2-3; V: TRBV5-8; CDR3: CASSRNKGTFGDTQYF
length: 13; J: TRBJ1-6; V: TRBV20-1; CDR3: CSASKAYNSPLRF
length: 16; J: TRBJ2-5; V: TRBV7-8; CDR3: CASSSTTTEAQETQYF
length: 13; J: TRBJ2-7; V: TRBV10-3; CDR3: CAISGDRGYEQYF
length: 13; J: .; V: TRBV15; CDR3: CATTRGDQETQFF
length: 13; J: TRBJ1-1; V: TRBV4-2; CDR3: CASSLFSAGKAFF
length: 14; J: TRBJ2-3; V: TRBV5-1; CDR3: CASSLTAGPDTQYF
length: 14; J: TRBJ1-4; V: TRBV5-8; CDR3: CASSQGQGGEKLFF
length: 14; J: TRBJ1-6; V: TRBV30; CDR3: CAGGGGSYNSPLHF
length: 14; J: TRBJ2-7; V: TRBV4-1; CDR3: CASSQEAGAGEQYF
length: 14; J: TRBJ2-7; V: TRBV5-1; CDR3: CASSRAGGMYEQYF
length: 15; J: TRBJ2-6; V: TRBV10-2; CDR3: CASMDTPFGANVLTF